This paragraph reports one TCR beta chain. Germline V gives CDR1 SGDLS, CDR2 YYNGEE. The CDR3 extends over 15 amino acids. Trimming stripped 0 bases from V and 0 bases from J, with 9 bases between. Method: immunoSEQ multiplex PCR; TCRdb's copy keeps in-frame clones and lacks some. Among about 100,000 clones listed, about 90% were seen once. This specimen belongs to a study of blood T cell repertoires in COVID-19. The receptor's source is a man younger than 35 with acute or convalescent COVID-19. The J gene is TRBJ1-2, the V gene TRBV9; D unresolved. Material: peripheral blood. The CDR3 protein is CASSVARSANYGYTF. Written as DNA, the CDR3 is TGTGCCAGCAGCGTAGCCAGGTCAGCTAACTATGGCTACACCTTC.